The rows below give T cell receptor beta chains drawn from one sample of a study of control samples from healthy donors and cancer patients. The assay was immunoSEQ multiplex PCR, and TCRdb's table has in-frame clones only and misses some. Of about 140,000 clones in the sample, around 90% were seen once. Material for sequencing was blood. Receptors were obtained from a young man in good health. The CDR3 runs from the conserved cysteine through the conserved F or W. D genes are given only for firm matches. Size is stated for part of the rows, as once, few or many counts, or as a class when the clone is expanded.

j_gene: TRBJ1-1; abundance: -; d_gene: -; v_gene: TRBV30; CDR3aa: CAWSVLYRGGPMNTEAFF; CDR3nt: TGTGCCTGGAGTGTACTCTATCGAGGGGGACCTATGAACACTGAAGCTTTCTTT
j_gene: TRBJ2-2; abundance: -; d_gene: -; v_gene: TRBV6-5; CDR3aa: CASRRTTGELFF; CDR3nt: TGTGCCAGCAGACGTACGACCGGGGAGCTGTTTTTT
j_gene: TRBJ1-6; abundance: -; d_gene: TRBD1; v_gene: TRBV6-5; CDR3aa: CASRTDRGNSPLHF; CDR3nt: TGTGCCAGTCGAACCGACAGGGGAAATTCACCCCTCCACTTT
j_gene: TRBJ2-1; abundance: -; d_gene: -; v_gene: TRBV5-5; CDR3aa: CASSLGSANEQFF; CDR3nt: TGTGCCAGCAGCCTGGGCTCGGCCAATGAGCAGTTCTTC
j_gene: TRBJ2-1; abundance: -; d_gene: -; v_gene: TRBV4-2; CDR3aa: CASSRGANGEQFF; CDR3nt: TGTGCCAGCAGCCGGGGGGCGAACGGTGAGCAGTTCTTC
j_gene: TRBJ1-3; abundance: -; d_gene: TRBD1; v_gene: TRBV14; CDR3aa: CASSHRTGVSGNTIYF; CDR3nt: TGTGCCAGCAGCCATCGGACAGGCGTCTCTGGAAACACCATATATTTT
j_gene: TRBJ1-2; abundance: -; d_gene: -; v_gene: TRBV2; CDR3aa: CASRGPGGYYGYTF; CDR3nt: TGTGCCAGCAGGGGCCCCGGGGGCTACTATGGCTACACCTTC
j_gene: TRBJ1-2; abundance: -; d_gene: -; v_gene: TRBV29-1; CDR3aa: CSVETANYGYTF; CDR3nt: TGCAGCGTTGAGACAGCCAACTATGGCTACACCTTC
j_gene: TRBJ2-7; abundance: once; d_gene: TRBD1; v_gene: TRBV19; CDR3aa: CASSPGQGGYEQYF; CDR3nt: TGTGCCAGTAGCCCGGGACAGGGGGGCTACGAGCAGTACTTC
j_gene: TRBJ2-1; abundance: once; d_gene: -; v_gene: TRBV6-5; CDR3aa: CASKVTASPYNEQFF; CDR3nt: TGTGCCAGCAAGGTTACCGCGTCTCCCTACAATGAGCAGTTCTTC
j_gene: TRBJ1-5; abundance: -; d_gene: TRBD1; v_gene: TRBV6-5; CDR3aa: CASRRQGSNQPQHF; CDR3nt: TGTGCCAGCAGAAGACAGGGTTCCAATCAGCCCCAGCATTTT
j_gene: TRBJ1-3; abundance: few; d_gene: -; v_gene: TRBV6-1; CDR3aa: CASSEAKQNTIYF; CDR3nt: TGTGCCAGCAGTGAAGCCAAACAAAACACCATATATTTT
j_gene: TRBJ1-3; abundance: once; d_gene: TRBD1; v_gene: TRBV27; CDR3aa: CASSTRQGIVGNTIYF; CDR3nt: TGTGCCAGCAGCACCCGACAGGGAATAGTTGGAAACACCATATATTTT
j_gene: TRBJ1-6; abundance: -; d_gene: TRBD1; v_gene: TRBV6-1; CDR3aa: CASSEAGTGNSPLHF; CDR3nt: TGTGCCAGCAGTGAAGCGGGGACAGGGAATTCACCCCTCCACTTT
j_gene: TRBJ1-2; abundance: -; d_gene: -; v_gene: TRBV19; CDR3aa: CASSTIDARGGYTF; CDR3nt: TGTGCCAGTAGTACCATTGACGCCCGCGGGGGCTACACCTTC
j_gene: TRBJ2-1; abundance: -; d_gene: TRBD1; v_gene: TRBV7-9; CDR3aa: CASSSRDSSYNEQFF; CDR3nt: TGTGCCAGCAGCTCTCGGGACAGTTCCTACAATGAGCAGTTCTTC
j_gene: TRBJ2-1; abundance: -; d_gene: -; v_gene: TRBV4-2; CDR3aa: CASSQVRGDNEQFF; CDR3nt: TGTGCCAGCAGCCAAGTAAGAGGAGACAATGAGCAGTTCTTC
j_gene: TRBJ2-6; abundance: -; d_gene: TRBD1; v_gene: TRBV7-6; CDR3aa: CASSRVIAGTGAGANVLTF; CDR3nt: TGTGCCAGCAGCCGAGTGATTGCTGGGACAGGGGCTGGGGCCAACGTCCTGACTTTC
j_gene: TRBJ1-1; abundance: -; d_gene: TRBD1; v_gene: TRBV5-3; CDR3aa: CARSCGQGCFTEAFF; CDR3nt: TGTGCCAGAAGCTGTGGACAGGGATGTTTCACTGAAGCTTTCTTT
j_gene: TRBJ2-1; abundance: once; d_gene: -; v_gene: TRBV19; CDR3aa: CASRQGWVNEQFF; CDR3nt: TGTGCCAGTAGGCAGGGGTGGGTCAATGAGCAGTTCTTC
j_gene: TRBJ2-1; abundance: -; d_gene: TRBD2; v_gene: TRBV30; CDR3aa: CAWTRGLAGGHEQFF; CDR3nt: TGTGCCTGGACTAGGGGGCTAGCGGGAGGGCATGAGCAGTTCTTC
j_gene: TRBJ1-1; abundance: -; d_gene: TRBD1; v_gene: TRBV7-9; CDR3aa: CASSALGTGVLDTEAFF; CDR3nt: TGTGCCAGCAGCGCTCTGGGGACAGGGGTGCTGGACACTGAAGCTTTCTTT
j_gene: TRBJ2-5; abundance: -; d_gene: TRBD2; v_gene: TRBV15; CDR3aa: CATSRDRGGRAIRETQYF; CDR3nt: TGTGCCACCAGCAGAGATAGGGGCGGGAGGGCTATTCGGGAGACCCAGTACTTC
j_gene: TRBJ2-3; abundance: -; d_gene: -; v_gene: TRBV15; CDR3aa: CATSRVIGNGADTQYF; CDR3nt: TGTGCCACCAGCAGAGTCATTGGGAACGGGGCAGATACGCAGTATTTT
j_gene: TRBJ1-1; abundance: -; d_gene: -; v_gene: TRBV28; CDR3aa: CASSLIGREAFF; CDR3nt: TGTGCCAGCAGTTTAATAGGTAGGGAAGCTTTCTTT
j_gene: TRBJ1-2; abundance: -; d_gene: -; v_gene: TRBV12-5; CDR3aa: CASGLGPERSGYTF; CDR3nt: TGTGCTAGTGGTTTGGGACCGGAGCGATCTGGCTACACCTTC
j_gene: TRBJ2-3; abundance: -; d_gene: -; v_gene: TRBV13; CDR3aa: CASSPSGPWGADTQYF; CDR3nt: TGTGCCAGCAGCCCTTCGGGACCCTGGGGGGCAGATACGCAGTATTTT
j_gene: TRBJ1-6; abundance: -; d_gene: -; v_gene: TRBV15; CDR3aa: CATSSRRNSPLHF; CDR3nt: TGTGCCACCAGCAGTCGCAGAAATTCACCCCTCCACTTT
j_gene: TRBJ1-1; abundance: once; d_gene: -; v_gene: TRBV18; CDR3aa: CASSPTGQNEAFF; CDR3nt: TGTGCCAGCTCACCAACCGGACAGAATGAAGCTTTCTTT
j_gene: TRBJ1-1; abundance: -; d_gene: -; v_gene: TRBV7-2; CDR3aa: CASSLEPGPLTEAFF; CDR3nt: TGTGCCAGCAGCTTAGAGCCGGGGCCGCTCACTGAAGCTTTCTTT
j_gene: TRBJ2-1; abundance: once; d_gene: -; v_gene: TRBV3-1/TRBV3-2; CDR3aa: CASSHTRPGRISYNEQFF; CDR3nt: TGTGCCAGCAGCCATACACGTCCGGGACGCATCTCCTACAATGAGCAGTTCTTC
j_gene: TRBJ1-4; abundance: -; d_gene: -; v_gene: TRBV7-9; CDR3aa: CASSSHVRAEKLFF; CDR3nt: TGTGCCAGCAGCTCCCATGTCAGGGCGGAAAAACTGTTTTTT